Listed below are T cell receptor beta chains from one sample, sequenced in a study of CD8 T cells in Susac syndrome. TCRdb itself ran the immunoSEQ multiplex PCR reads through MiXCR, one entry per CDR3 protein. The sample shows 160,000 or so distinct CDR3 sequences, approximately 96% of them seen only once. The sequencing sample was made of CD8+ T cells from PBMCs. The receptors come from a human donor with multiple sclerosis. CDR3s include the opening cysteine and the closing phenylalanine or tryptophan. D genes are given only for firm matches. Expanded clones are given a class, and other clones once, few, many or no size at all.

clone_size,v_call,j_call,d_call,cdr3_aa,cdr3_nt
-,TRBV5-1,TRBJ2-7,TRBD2,CASSFRLAGGPEQYF,TGCGCCAGCAGCTTCAGGCTAGCGGGAGGACCTGAGCAGTACTTC
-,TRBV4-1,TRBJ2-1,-,CASSQGTKSSYNEQFF,TGCGCCAGCAGCCAAGGGACAAAGAGCTCCTACAATGAGCAGTTCTTC
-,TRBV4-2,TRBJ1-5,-,CASSQGVVMGGNQPQHF,TGTGCCAGCAGCCAAGGAGTCGTTATGGGGGGCAATCAGCCCCAGCATTTT
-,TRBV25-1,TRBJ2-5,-,CASSEWGLDGETQYF,TGTGCCAGCAGTGAATGGGGTTTAGACGGGGAGACCCAGTACTTC
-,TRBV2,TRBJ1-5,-,CASSDWPGGANQPQHF,TGTGCCAGCAGTGATTGGCCGGGAGGGGCCAATCAGCCCCAGCATTTT
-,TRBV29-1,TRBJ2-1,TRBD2,CSLGGGRSYNEQFF,TGCAGCTTGGGCGGCGGGAGATCCTACAATGAGCAGTTCTTC
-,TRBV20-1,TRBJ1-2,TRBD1,CSARDLPGDRVYTRGYTF,TGCAGTGCTAGAGATCTCCCCGGGGACAGGGTGTACACGCGAGGCTACACCTTC
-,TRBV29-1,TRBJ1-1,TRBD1,CSVGTGALFNTEAFF,TGCAGCGTTGGGACAGGGGCCCTTTTTAACACTGAAGCTTTCTTT
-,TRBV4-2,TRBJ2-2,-,CASSQEEWNTGELFF,TGTGCCAGCAGCCAAGAGGAGTGGAACACCGGGGAGCTGTTTTTT
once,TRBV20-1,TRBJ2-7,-,CSAKASYEQYF,TGCAGTGCCAAGGCCTCCTACGAGCAGTACTTC
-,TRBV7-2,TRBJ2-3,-,CASNGREGVVDTQYF,TGTGCCAGCAACGGTAGAGAGGGAGTGGTTGATACGCAGTATTTT
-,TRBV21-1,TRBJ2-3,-,CASSTLHGGRRDTQYF,TGTGCCAGCAGCACCCTGCATGGGGGGCGCAGAGATACGCAGTATTTT
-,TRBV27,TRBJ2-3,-,CASSFGQASTDTQYF,TGTGCCAGCAGTTTCGGGCAGGCTAGCACAGATACGCAGTATTTT
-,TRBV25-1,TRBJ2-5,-,CAIGDDYQETQYF,TGTGCCATCGGGGATGATTACCAAGAGACCCAGTACTTC
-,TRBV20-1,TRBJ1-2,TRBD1,CSARDPTGGVYGYTF,TGCAGTGCTAGAGATCCGACAGGGGGCGTCTATGGCTACACCTTC
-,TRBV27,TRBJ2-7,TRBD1,CASRGQGRTEQYF,TGTGCCAGCAGAGGACAGGGGCGGACCGAGCAGTACTTC
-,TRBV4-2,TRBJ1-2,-,CASSQDQDSGNYYTF,TGTGCCAGCAGCCAAGATCAAGACTCGGGTAATTACTACACCTTC
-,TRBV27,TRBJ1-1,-,CASRGRGLREAFF,TGTGCCAGCAGGGGGAGAGGACTCAGGGAAGCTTTCTTT
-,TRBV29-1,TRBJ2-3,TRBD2,CSVVLGLAGVDTQYF,TGCAGCGTTGTCCTCGGACTAGCGGGAGTAGATACGCAGTATTTT
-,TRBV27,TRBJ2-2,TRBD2,CASSLSGRAGTGELFF,TGTGCCAGCAGTTTAAGCGGGAGGGCGGGGACCGGGGAGCTGTTTTTT
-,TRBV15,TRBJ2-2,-,CATSRDELGVGAGELFF,TGTGCCACCAGCAGAGATGAATTGGGGGTTGGCGCCGGGGAGCTGTTTTTT
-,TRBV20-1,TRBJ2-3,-,CSARDIRGPNTDTQYF,TGCAGTGCTAGAGATATCAGGGGCCCGAACACAGATACGCAGTATTTT
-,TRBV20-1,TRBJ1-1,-,CSARVGPPEAFF,TGCAGTGCTAGAGTGGGGCCACCTGAAGCTTTCTTT
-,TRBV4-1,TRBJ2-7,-,CASSQPVTGHYEQYF,TGCGCCAGCAGCCAACCCGTAACGGGGCACTACGAGCAGTACTTC
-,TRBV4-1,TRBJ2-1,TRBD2,CASSHWTSGSRNYNEQFF,TGCGCCAGCAGCCATTGGACTAGCGGGAGTAGGAACTACAATGAGCAGTTCTTC
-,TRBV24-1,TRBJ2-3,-,CATSDPARDPTDTQYF,TGTGCCACCAGTGATCCTGCTCGGGATCCCACAGATACGCAGTATTTT
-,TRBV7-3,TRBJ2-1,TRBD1,CASSYALTGTYNEQFF,TGTGCCAGCAGCTACGCACTGACAGGGACCTACAATGAGCAGTTCTTC
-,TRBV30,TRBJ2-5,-,CAWSGTRNQETQYF,TGTGCCTGGAGTGGGACTCGAAACCAAGAGACCCAGTACTTC
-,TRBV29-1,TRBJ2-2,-,CSASGVDTGELFF,TGCAGCGCCTCAGGGGTTGACACCGGGGAGCTGTTTTTT
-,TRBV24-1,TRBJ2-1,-,CATSDLGGNEQFF,TGTGCCACCAGTGATTTGGGGGGCAATGAGCAGTTCTTC
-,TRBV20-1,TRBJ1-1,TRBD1,CSAREDPAVGQEAFF,TGCAGTGCTAGAGAAGATCCGGCTGTGGGACAGGAGGCTTTCTTT
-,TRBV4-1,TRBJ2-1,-,CASSQSVNEQFF,TGCGCCAGCAGCCAAAGTGTTAATGAGCAGTTCTTC
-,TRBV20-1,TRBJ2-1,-,CSASRKGISGEQFF,TGCAGTGCTAGTCGTAAGGGCATTTCAGGGGAGCAGTTCTTC
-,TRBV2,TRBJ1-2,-,CASIPNYGYTF,TGTGCCAGCATTCCTAACTATGGCTACACCTTC
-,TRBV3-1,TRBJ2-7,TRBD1,CASSPYRGYEQYF,TGTGCCAGCAGCCCCTACAGGGGTTACGAGCAGTACTTC
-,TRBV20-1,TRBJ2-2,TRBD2,CSATRLAGDTGELFF,TGCAGTGCCACCCGACTAGCGGGGGACACCGGGGAGCTGTTTTTT